This T cell receptor beta chain was obtained from a study of OX40 agonist ivuxolimab in advanced cancers. Looking at the study overall: Ivuxolimab is an agonistic anti-OX40 (CD134) antibody, and patients were treated with it.

The protocol was immunoSEQ multiplex PCR, while the TCRdb copy is restricted to in-frame clones and leaves out a portion. The data hold around 100,000 clones, with more than 85% observed a single time. Germline loops: CDR1 SGHAT, CDR2 FQNNGV. The germline V and J ends were trimmed by 3 bases and 8 bases, with 13 bases remaining between them. The CDR3 is 14 residues long. The clonotype originates from an adult with an advanced solid tumor such as melanoma, head and neck, liver or kidney cancer. V gene TRBV11-2 combines with J gene TRBJ1-4, with D maybe TRBD1 (6 bases). Sequenced material: CD4+ or CD8+ T cells sorted from blood, taken in a trial of the OX40 agonist ivuxolimab. CDR3 sequence reads: CASSFSGAEEKLFF. The CDR3 region has the DNA TGTGCCAGCAGCTTTTCGGGGGCTGAGGAAAAACTGTTTTTT.